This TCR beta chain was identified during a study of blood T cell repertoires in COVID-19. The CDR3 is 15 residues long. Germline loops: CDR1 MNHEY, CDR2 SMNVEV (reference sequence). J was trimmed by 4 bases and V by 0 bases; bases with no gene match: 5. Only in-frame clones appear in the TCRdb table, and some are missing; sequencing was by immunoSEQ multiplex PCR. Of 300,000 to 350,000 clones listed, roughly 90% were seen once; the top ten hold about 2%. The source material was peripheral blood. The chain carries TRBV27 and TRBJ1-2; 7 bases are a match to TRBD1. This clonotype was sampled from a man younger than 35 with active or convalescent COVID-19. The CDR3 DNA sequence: TGTGCCAGCAGTTTATCCAGGGACAGCCTCTATGGCTACACCTTC. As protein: CASSLSRDSLYGYTF.